This is a list of T cell receptor beta chains from one sample in a study of beta chain features in type 1 diabetes. Using immunoSEQ multiplex PCR, the repertoire was profiled, and TCRdb retains in-frame clones only, with some absent. The sample has 860,000 or so clones, roughly 15% seen once; the top ten hold 0.023%. Specimen: naive CD4+ T cells from blood. Receptors originate from a woman aged 18-29 years in good health. Each CDR3 is given with its conserved first and last residue. Each record gives: J gene, D gene, V gene, clone size, CDR3 protein, CDR3 DNA. The D gene is left open where the match is weak. Rows give clone size only sometimes, using once, few, many, or a class for an expanded clone.

J: TRBJ1-2
D: -
V: TRBV7-2
size: -
CDR3: CATRKQQGVYGYTF
DNA: TGTGCCACCAGAAAGCAACAGGGCGTCTATGGCTACACCTTC

J: TRBJ1-3
D: -
V: TRBV7-2
size: few
CDR3: CASSLAGNTIYF
DNA: TGTGCCAGCAGCTTAGCTGGAAACACCATATATTTT

J: TRBJ2-5
D: -
V: TRBV5-1
size: few
CDR3: CASSLTERQGLGEQYF
DNA: TGCGCCAGCAGCTTGACGGAGCGCCAGGGGCTTGGAGAGCAGTACTTC

J: TRBJ1-2
D: -
V: TRBV6-5
size: -
CDR3: CASSLFRGSDGYTF
DNA: TGTGCCAGCAGTTTGTTTCGGGGGTCGGATGGCTACACCTTC

J: TRBJ2-1
D: -
V: TRBV21-1
size: few
CDR3: CASSTPKRNEQFF
DNA: TGTGCCAGCAGCACCCCCAAACGGAATGAGCAGTTCTTC

J: TRBJ2-1
D: -
V: TRBV7-2
size: -
CDR3: CASSLYGYNEQFF
DNA: TGTGCCAGCAGCTTATATGGCTACAATGAGCAGTTCTTC

J: TRBJ2-5
D: TRBD2
V: TRBV4-3
size: -
CDR3: CASSQGTSGIWGETQYF
DNA: TGCGCCAGCAGCCAAGGGACTAGCGGGATCTGGGGGGAGACCCAGTACTTC

J: TRBJ2-1
D: TRBD2
V: TRBV11-2
size: few
CDR3: CASSFRSGRASNEQFF
DNA: TGTGCCAGCAGCTTCCGAAGCGGGAGGGCCTCGAATGAGCAGTTCTTC

J: TRBJ2-2
D: TRBD2
V: TRBV5-1
size: -
CDR3: CASSLGLVDTGELFF
DNA: TGCGCCAGCAGCTTAGGACTAGTGGACACCGGGGAGCTGTTTTTT

J: TRBJ2-6
D: TRBD1
V: TRBV4-3
size: few
CDR3: CASSRLPGQRSSGANVLTF
DNA: TGCGCCAGCAGCCGCCTACCGGGACAGCGGAGCTCTGGGGCCAACGTCCTGACTTTC